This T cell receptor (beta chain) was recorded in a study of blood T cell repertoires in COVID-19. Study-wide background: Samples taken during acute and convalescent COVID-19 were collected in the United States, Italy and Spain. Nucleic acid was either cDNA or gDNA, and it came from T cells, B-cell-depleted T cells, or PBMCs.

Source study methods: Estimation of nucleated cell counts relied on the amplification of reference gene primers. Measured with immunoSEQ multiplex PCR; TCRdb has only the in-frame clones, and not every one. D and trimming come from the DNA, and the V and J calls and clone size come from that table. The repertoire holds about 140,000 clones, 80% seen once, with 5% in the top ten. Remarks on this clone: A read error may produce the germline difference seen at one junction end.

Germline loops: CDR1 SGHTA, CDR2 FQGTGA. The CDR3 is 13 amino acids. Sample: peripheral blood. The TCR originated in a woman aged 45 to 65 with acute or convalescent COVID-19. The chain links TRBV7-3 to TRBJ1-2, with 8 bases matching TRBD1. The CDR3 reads CASSVTGGVDYTF. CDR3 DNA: TGTGCCAGCAGCGTAACAGGGGGGGTAGACTACACCTTC.